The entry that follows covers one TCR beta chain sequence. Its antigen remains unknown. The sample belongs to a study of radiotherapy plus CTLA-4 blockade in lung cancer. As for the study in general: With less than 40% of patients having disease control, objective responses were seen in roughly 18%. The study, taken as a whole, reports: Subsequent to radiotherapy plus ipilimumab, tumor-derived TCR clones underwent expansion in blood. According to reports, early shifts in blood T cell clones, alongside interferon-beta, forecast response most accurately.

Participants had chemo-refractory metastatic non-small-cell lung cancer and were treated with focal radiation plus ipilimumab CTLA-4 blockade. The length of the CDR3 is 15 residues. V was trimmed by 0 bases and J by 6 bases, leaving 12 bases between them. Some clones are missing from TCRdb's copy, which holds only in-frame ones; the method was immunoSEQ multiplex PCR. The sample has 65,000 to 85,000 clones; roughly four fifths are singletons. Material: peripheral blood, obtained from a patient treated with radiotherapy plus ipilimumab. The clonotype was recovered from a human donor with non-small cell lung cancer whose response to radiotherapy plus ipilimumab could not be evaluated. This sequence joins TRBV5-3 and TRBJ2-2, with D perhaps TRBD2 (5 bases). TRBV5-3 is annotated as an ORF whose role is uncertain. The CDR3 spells CARSLGGGEAGELFF. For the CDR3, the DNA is TGTGCCAGAAGCTTGGGAGGAGGCGAGGCCGGGGAGCTGTTTTTT.